This TCR beta chain was found in a study of blood T cells in healthy people across ages. This clonotype appeared a few times. The antigen remains undetermined. CDR1 ENHRY and CDR2 SYGVKD come from the germline V gene. Trimming took 10 bases from V and 0 from J, leaving 21 bases between them. The CDR3 covers 16 residues. Study findings and constraints: Investigators viewed diversity estimates from one million T cells as underestimates, the study reported.

Then a second PCR, running roughly 7 to 11 cycles, was carried out with a sample-barcoded 5' primer and a J-beta primer mix. Each of the samples gave a minimum of 3 million paired-end reads that contained CDR3. In TCRdb, the 5' RACE reads were re-called with MiXCR into one record per CDR3 protein. The table shows approximately 770,000 distinct CDR3 sequences, with nearly 60% occurring only once. Drawing of peripheral blood yielded about 10 milliliters from each donor. In each sample, at least 7 million PBMCs were isolated. Sequenced sample: blood. The chain couples TRBV10-3 to TRBJ1-2, with a possible D match to TRBD1 (5 bases). This receptor was obtained from a man aged 25-40 years in good health. CDR3 sequence (DNA): TGTGCCACATTCGGCAGGGACTACCAAACTAACTATGGCTACACCTTC. Protein: CATFGRDYQTNYGYTF.